Listed below are T cell receptor beta chains from one sample, sequenced in a study of STAT5B mutations in CD4+ large granular lymphocyte leukemia. Sequencing used immunoSEQ multiplex PCR; TCRdb keeps in-frame clones, though not all of them. The sample shows approximately 32,000 clones, 69% of them seen only once. The sequencing input was CD4+ T cells from blood buffy coats. These TCRs come from a human donor in good health. Each CDR3 is given with its conserved first and last residue. D genes are given only for firm matches. Part of the rows lack a size; the others show once, few, many or a class for expanded clones.

TRBV28	NA	TRBJ1-1	NA	16	CASSLYGARRSTEAFF	TGTGCCAGCAGTTTATACGGCGCTCGTAGGAGCACTGAAGCTTTCTTT
TRBV7-2	NA	TRBJ2-3	NA	13	CASSHRGADTQYF	TGTGCCAGCAGCCATAGAGGGGCAGATACGCAGTATTTT
TRBV7-6	few	TRBJ2-3	TRBD2	14	CASSPGLAGRAQYF	TGTGCCAGCAGCCCGGGACTAGCGGGGCGTGCGCAGTATTTT
TRBV14	NA	TRBJ2-2	NA	14	CASSQEVPTGELFF	TGTGCCAGCAGCCAAGAGGTCCCCACCGGGGAGCTGTTTTTT
TRBV7-2	few	TRBJ1-4	NA	15	CASSLVQSTNEKLFF	TGTGCCAGCAGCTTAGTTCAGTCAACTAATGAAAAACTGTTTTTT
TRBV11-2	NA	TRBJ1-1	NA	14	CASRWDRAGTEAFF	TGTGCCAGCAGATGGGACCGGGCGGGCACTGAAGCTTTCTTT
TRBV15	NA	TRBJ1-1	NA	14	CATSTPTLGFKAFF	TGTGCCACCAGCACCCCAACCCTAGGATTTAAAGCTTTCTTT
TRBV6-6	few	TRBJ2-1	TRBD2	15	CASSYRTSGTNERFF	TGTGCCAGCAGTTACCGGACTAGCGGGACAAATGAGCGGTTCTTC
TRBV9	NA	TRBJ1-2	NA	13	CASSVEQNNGYTF	TGTGCCAGCAGCGTAGAGCAGAATAATGGCTACACCTTC
TRBV2	NA	TRBJ1-1	NA	14	CASSEALVSTEAFF	TGTGCCAGCAGTGAAGCCCTTGTTAGCACTGAAGCTTTCTTT
TRBV4-1	NA	TRBJ2-2	TRBD2	15	CASSHSGGNTGELFF	TGCGCCAGCAGCCACAGCGGGGGGAACACCGGGGAGCTGTTTTTT
TRBV7-2	NA	TRBJ1-6	TRBD1	16	CASSLGVDRVNSPLHF	TGTGCCAGCAGCTTAGGGGTAGACAGGGTGAATTCACCCCTCCACTTT
TRBV6-4	NA	TRBJ2-3	NA	12	CASSDSTDTQYF	TGTGCCAGCAGTGACAGCACAGATACGCAGTATTTT
TRBV19	NA	TRBJ1-4	TRBD1	14	CASSPRRGREKLFF	TGTGCCAGTAGCCCCCGGAGGGGGCGAGAAAAACTGTTTTTT
TRBV19	few	TRBJ1-2	TRBD1	14	CASSRDRAVGGYTF	TGTGCCAGTAGTAGAGACAGGGCCGTCGGGGGCTACACCTTC
TRBV7-7	NA	TRBJ2-2	TRBD1	16	CASSQTTGIPPGELFF	TGTGCTAGCAGCCAAACGACAGGGATCCCCCCCGGGGAGCTGTTTTTT
TRBV6-5	few	TRBJ1-1	NA	14	CASTKWRGNTEAFF	TGTGCCAGCACCAAATGGAGGGGGAACACTGAAGCTTTCTTT
TRBV13	NA	TRBJ2-1	NA	16	CASSFLGTGAYNEQFF	TGTGCCAGCAGCTTTTTAGGGACGGGGGCCTACAATGAGCAGTTCTTC
TRBV15	once	TRBJ1-4	NA	16	CATSRAPGGQHEKLFF	TGTGCCACCAGCAGAGCTCCTGGGGGGCAACACGAAAAACTGTTTTTT
TRBV28	NA	TRBJ2-7	NA	11	CASSWRYEQYF	TGTGCCAGCAGTTGGAGGTACGAGCAGTACTTC
TRBV7-8	NA	TRBJ2-6	TRBD1	17	CASTGQGLFSGANVLTF	TGTGCCAGCACGGGACAGGGCCTCTTCTCTGGGGCCAACGTCCTGACTTTC
TRBV11-3	NA	TRBJ2-2	NA	13	CASSLVYSGELFF	TGTGCCAGCAGCTTAGTGTACTCCGGGGAGCTGTTTTTT
TRBV5-1	NA	TRBJ1-5	TRBD1	16	CASSLPGQGGGQPQHF	TGCGCCAGCAGCTTGCCTGGACAGGGGGGTGGGCAGCCCCAGCATTTT
TRBV2	NA	TRBJ1-4	TRBD1	15	CASRGQALANEKLFF	TGTGCCAGCAGAGGACAGGCCCTGGCTAATGAAAAACTGTTTTTT
TRBV25-1	NA	TRBJ2-5	NA	13	CASSDQQQETQYF	TGTGCCAGCAGTGATCAACAGCAAGAGACCCAGTACTTC
TRBV5-1	NA	TRBJ1-1	NA	14	CASSRGPENTEAFF	TGCGCCAGCAGTCGGGGGCCAGAGAACACTGAAGCTTTCTTT
TRBV7-3	NA	TRBJ2-3	TRBD1	12	CASSPDRVTQYF	TGTGCCAGCAGCCCGGACAGGGTTACGCAGTATTTT
TRBV6-5	NA	TRBJ2-7	TRBD2	13	CASSKGLNYEQYF	TGTGCCAGCAGCAAGGGACTAAACTACGAGCAGTACTTC
TRBV5-4	once	TRBJ2-4	NA	15	CASSFGGQGKNIQYF	TGTGCCAGCAGCTTTGGCGGGCAGGGAAAAAACATTCAGTACTTC
TRBV6-4	NA	TRBJ2-1	TRBD2	15	CASSEGTSENNEQFF	TGTGCCAGCAGTGAGGGGACTAGCGAGAACAATGAGCAGTTCTTC
TRBV4-3	NA	TRBJ1-2	TRBD1	16	CASSQFTGGRIYGYTF	TGCGCCAGCAGCCAATTTACAGGGGGCAGGATCTATGGCTACACCTTC
TRBV5-1	NA	TRBJ2-1	TRBD2	19	CASSLLKPLTSGGWDEQFF	TGCGCCAGCAGCTTGCTAAAACCTTTGACTAGCGGGGGCTGGGATGAGCAGTTCTTC
TRBV6-5	few	TRBJ1-6	NA	13	CAVGQGYNSPLHF	TGTGCCGTTGGGCAGGGGTATAATTCACCCCTCCACTTT
TRBV5-4	once	TRBJ2-7	TRBD2	15	CASSLEGTGGREQYF	TGTGCCAGCAGCTTGGAAGGGACGGGGGGACGCGAGCAGTACTTC
TRBV27	NA	TRBJ2-5	NA	14	CASSFRGAVETQYF	TGTGCCAGCAGTTTTCGGGGGGCGGTCGAGACCCAGTACTTC
TRBV30	NA	TRBJ1-5	TRBD1	13	CAWDRGMGQPQHF	TGTGCCTGGGACAGGGGGATGGGTCAGCCCCAGCATTTT
TRBV5-5	NA	TRBJ1-5	TRBD1	17	CASSFRPWTGGDQPQHF	TGTGCCAGCAGCTTCCGGCCTTGGACAGGGGGGGATCAGCCCCAGCATTTT
TRBV5-4	NA	TRBJ2-7	NA	13	CASSSRHSYEQYF	TGTGCCAGCAGCTCGAGACACTCCTACGAGCAGTACTTC
TRBV5-6	NA	TRBJ2-1	NA	12	CASSLGWNEQFF	TGTGCCAGCAGCTTAGGGTGGAATGAGCAGTTCTTC
TRBV25-1	NA	TRBJ1-1	NA	13	CASRENLGGEAFF	TGTGCCAGCAGGGAGAATCTTGGCGGTGAAGCTTTCTTT
TRBV6-5	NA	TRBJ1-5	NA	14	CASSYSTRGEPQHF	TGTGCCAGCAGTTACTCGACCAGGGGTGAACCCCAGCATTTT
TRBV4-3	NA	TRBJ1-6	NA	16	CASSQDPGSYNSPLHF	TGCGCCAGCAGCCAAGACCCGGGCTCCTATAATTCACCCCTCCACTTT
TRBV7-2	few	TRBJ2-7	NA	13	CASSTRRRDEQYF	TGTGCCAGCAGCACCAGACGCAGGGACGAGCAGTACTTC
TRBV2	NA	TRBJ2-5	NA	13	CASDRGWRETQYF	TGTGCCAGCGATCGCGGGTGGAGGGAGACCCAGTACTTC
TRBV5-1	NA	TRBJ2-5	NA	15	CASSFNVGSQETQYF	TGCGCCAGCAGCTTCAATGTGGGGTCTCAAGAGACCCAGTACTTC
TRBV19	NA	TRBJ2-1	NA	14	CASSIANSYNEQFF	TGTGCCAGTAGTATTGCGAACTCCTACAATGAGCAGTTCTTC
TRBV19	NA	TRBJ2-1	TRBD2	17	CASSIDGLAGTTDEQFF	TGTGCCAGTAGTATAGATGGGCTAGCGGGGACGACGGATGAGCAGTTCTTC
TRBV7-9	NA	TRBJ1-2	NA	14	CASSLVGADYGYTF	TGTGCCAGCAGCTTAGTAGGTGCAGACTATGGCTACACCTTC
TRBV19	NA	TRBJ1-6	NA	15	CASRWGHPYNSPLHF	TGTGCCAGTAGGTGGGGGCATCCATATAATTCACCCCTCCACTTT
TRBV2	NA	TRBJ2-4	NA	14	CARPGGIAKNIQYF	TGTGCCCGCCCCGGGGGCATAGCCAAAAACATTCAGTACTTC
TRBV4-1	NA	TRBJ1-2	NA	15	CASSQVRQGRYGYTF	TGCGCCAGCAGCCAAGTTCGGCAGGGCCGGTATGGCTACACCTTC
TRBV27	NA	TRBJ1-6	NA	16	CASSSGQRLRNSPLHF	TGTGCCAGCAGTTCAGGTCAACGGCTCCGCAATTCACCCCTCCACTTT
TRBV19	NA	TRBJ1-6	NA	17	CASSIDAGKGPDSPLHF	TGTGCCAGTAGTATAGACGCAGGGAAGGGCCCCGATTCACCCCTCCACTTT